Sequencing of this T cell receptor beta chain was carried out in a study of human T cells and chemical hapten exposure. Germline CDR1 and CDR2: LGHNA and YSLEER. CDR3 length: 15 amino acids. The ends were cut back, 1 base at V and 3 bases at J, with 10 bases in the middle. The sample's time point: pre-sensitization, week 0. Treatment: therapeutic diphenylcyclopropenone sensitization with weekly scalp DPC. In the authors' methods: Counting gave a median of about 89,000 TCRs per sample, with values ranging from about 23,224 to 700,000. TCRdb re-derived calls from the RACE reads in MiXCR, one entry per CDR3 protein. TCRdb, not the authors, supplied the V and J calls. The repertoire has about 110,000 distinct CDR3 sequences, 10% to 15% of them found once; the top ten carry around 1.6%.

The sequence was obtained from a woman in her 50s with alopecia areata. Some clones in this sample may be carry-over from other donors' samples. This chain links TRBV4-3 with TRBJ1-3; D remains unclear. The sequencing used whole blood, collected in connection with sensitization to the hapten diphenylcyclopropenone (DPC). CDR3 sequence reads: CASSQVRGNGNTIYF. CDR3 nucleotides: TGCGCCAGCAGCCAAGTTCGGGGAAATGGAAACACCATATATTTT.